These 2 T cell receptor beta chains were all obtained from the same sample, sequenced in a study of control samples from healthy donors and cancer patients. Profiling relied on immunoSEQ multiplex PCR, and the TCRdb table lists in-frame clones only, not all of them. Of 160,000 or so clones detected, about 93% appear once; the ten largest clones hold under 2.5%. Material: blood. All receptors come from a man in his fifties in good health.

The chain links TRBV18 to TRBJ2-3; TRBD1 agrees at 9 bases. The CDR3 covers 16 residues. Germline V CDR1 and CDR2: KGHSH, LQKENI. Trimming took 0 bases from V and 5 from J; bases not matched to a gene: 6. CDR3 nucleotide sequence: TGTGCCAGCTCACCACCGAAGACAGGGGGAGTAGATACGCAGTATTTT. This codes for CASSPPKTGGVDTQYF.

The gene calls are TRBV28 and TRBJ1-5; D unclear. Germline V gene sequence: CDR1 MDHEN, CDR2 SYDVKM. CDR3 length: 16 residues. Trimming cost V 6 bases and J 0 bases, with 15 bases left between them. The CDR3 is CASSIPQAYSNQPQHF. The CDR3 DNA sequence: TGTGCCAGCAGCATACCTCAGGCATATAGCAATCAGCCCCAGCATTTT.